These T cell receptor beta chains were read from a single sample in a study of T cell clonotyping in hematopoietic cell transplantation. Measured with immunoSEQ multiplex PCR; TCRdb has only the in-frame clones, and not every one. The data hold about 8,400 clones, with roughly 91% observed a single time. The source was peripheral blood mononuclear cells, collected at the time of graft-versus-host disease after allogeneic stem cell transplant. Receptor source: a male patient aged 60-70 years who had an allogeneic stem cell transplant from a related donor, so the T cells may come from the graft donor. Some clones in this sample may be carry-over from other donors' samples. Both conserved end residues are part of each CDR3. Each record gives: clone size, D gene, V gene, J gene, CDR3 protein, CDR3 DNA. A D gene is named only where the DNA matches it firmly. Not every row has a clone size; where given, it reads once, few, many or a size class.

clone_size: few; d_call: .; v_call: TRBV6-5; j_call: TRBJ1-2; cdr3_aa: CASSLGAFYGYTF; cdr3_nt: TGTGCCAGCAGTCTCGGGGCCTTCTATGGCTACACCTTC
clone_size: .; d_call: TRBD1; v_call: TRBV6-1; j_call: TRBJ1-2; cdr3_aa: CASRLRQGLDYGYTF; cdr3_nt: TGTGCCAGCAGGCTCAGACAGGGTCTGGACTATGGCTACACCTTC
clone_size: once; d_call: .; v_call: TRBV14; j_call: TRBJ2-2; cdr3_aa: CASSAQAGDTGELFF; cdr3_nt: TGTGCCAGCAGCGCCCAGGCCGGGGACACCGGGGAGCTGTTTTTT
clone_size: .; d_call: .; v_call: TRBV5-5; j_call: TRBJ1-2; cdr3_aa: CASISRKTYGYTF; cdr3_nt: TGTGCCAGCATCTCGCGAAAGACCTATGGCTACACCTTC
clone_size: .; d_call: TRBD2; v_call: TRBV6-1; j_call: TRBJ2-7; cdr3_aa: CASSVGGGSYEQYF; cdr3_nt: TGTGCCAGCAGTGTTGGCGGGGGCTCCTACGAGCAGTACTTC
clone_size: .; d_call: TRBD2; v_call: TRBV18; j_call: TRBJ2-2; cdr3_aa: CASSRGLAGTIGELFF; cdr3_nt: TGTGCCAGCTCCCGCGGACTAGCGGGGACAATCGGGGAGCTGTTTTTT
clone_size: .; d_call: .; v_call: TRBV11-2; j_call: TRBJ2-1; cdr3_aa: CASSLNPWQSSYNEQFF; cdr3_nt: TGTGCCAGCAGCCTCAACCCCTGGCAGAGCTCCTACAATGAGCAGTTCTTC
clone_size: .; d_call: TRBD2; v_call: TRBV5-8; j_call: TRBJ2-5; cdr3_aa: CASSSGLAGGLETQYF; cdr3_nt: TGTGCCAGCAGTTCCGGACTAGCGGGGGGGCTGGAGACCCAGTACTTC
clone_size: .; d_call: .; v_call: TRBV5-1; j_call: TRBJ2-7; cdr3_aa: CASSSDVAYEQYF; cdr3_nt: TGCGCCAGCAGCTCGGACGTAGCCTACGAGCAGTACTTC
clone_size: .; d_call: TRBD1; v_call: TRBV6-1; j_call: TRBJ1-5; cdr3_aa: CASSGDSGNQPQHF; cdr3_nt: TGTGCCAGCAGTGGGGACAGTGGCAATCAGCCCCAGCATTTT
clone_size: .; d_call: TRBD1; v_call: TRBV25-1; j_call: TRBJ1-2; cdr3_aa: CASSVLTGGGGYTF; cdr3_nt: TGTGCCAGCAGTGTCCTGACAGGGGGCGGCGGCTACACCTTC
clone_size: .; d_call: TRBD1; v_call: TRBV5-8; j_call: TRBJ2-1; cdr3_aa: CASSLEGGAYNEQFF; cdr3_nt: TGTGCCAGCAGCTTGGAAGGGGGCGCTTACAATGAGCAGTTCTTC
clone_size: .; d_call: .; v_call: TRBV29-1; j_call: TRBJ2-6; cdr3_aa: CSVAVPGVSSGANVLTF; cdr3_nt: TGCAGCGTCGCCGTCCCCGGGGTAAGCTCTGGGGCCAACGTCCTGACTTTC
clone_size: .; d_call: .; v_call: TRBV9; j_call: TRBJ2-7; cdr3_aa: CASSKTGNYEQYF; cdr3_nt: TGTGCCAGCAGCAAAACAGGGAACTACGAGCAGTACTTC
clone_size: .; d_call: .; v_call: TRBV30; j_call: TRBJ2-7; cdr3_aa: CAWGLFHEQYF; cdr3_nt: TGTGCCTGGGGTCTCTTTCACGAGCAGTACTTC
clone_size: .; d_call: .; v_call: TRBV9; j_call: TRBJ2-3; cdr3_aa: CASSVTGISTDTQYF; cdr3_nt: TGTGCCAGCAGCGTTACAGGGATTAGCACAGATACGCAGTATTTT
clone_size: .; d_call: TRBD2; v_call: TRBV7-8; j_call: TRBJ2-7; cdr3_aa: CASSGGAYEQYF; cdr3_nt: TGTGCCAGCAGCGGGGGGGCCTACGAGCAGTACTTC
clone_size: .; d_call: .; v_call: TRBV19; j_call: TRBJ1-5; cdr3_aa: CASKQQQGGNQPQHF; cdr3_nt: TGTGCCAGTAAGCAACAACAGGGTGGCAATCAGCCCCAGCATTTT
clone_size: .; d_call: .; v_call: TRBV2; j_call: TRBJ2-7; cdr3_aa: CASKERGGNEQYF; cdr3_nt: TGTGCCAGCAAAGAAAGGGGTGGGAACGAGCAGTACTTC
clone_size: .; d_call: TRBD1; v_call: TRBV5-1; j_call: TRBJ1-4; cdr3_aa: CASSPGGHEKLFF; cdr3_nt: TGCGCCAGCAGCCCAGGGGGGCATGAAAAACTGTTTTTT
clone_size: few; d_call: TRBD2; v_call: TRBV10-3; j_call: TRBJ2-1; cdr3_aa: CAISEWGLGRESSYNEQFF; cdr3_nt: TGTGCCATCAGTGAATGGGGACTAGGGCGGGAAAGCTCCTACAATGAGCAGTTCTTC
clone_size: .; d_call: .; v_call: TRBV5-1; j_call: TRBJ2-5; cdr3_aa: CASSLGQGTFEETQYF; cdr3_nt: TGCGCCAGCAGCTTGGGACAAGGGACTTTCGAAGAGACCCAGTACTTC
clone_size: .; d_call: .; v_call: TRBV28; j_call: TRBJ1-5; cdr3_aa: CASSSLSGDQPQHF; cdr3_nt: TGTGCCAGCAGCTCATTGTCGGGAGATCAGCCCCAGCATTTT
clone_size: .; d_call: .; v_call: TRBV9; j_call: TRBJ2-1; cdr3_aa: CASSVGAGSNEQFF; cdr3_nt: TGTGCCAGCAGCGTAGGGGCAGGGTCCAATGAGCAGTTCTTC
clone_size: .; d_call: TRBD1; v_call: TRBV7-8; j_call: TRBJ1-4; cdr3_aa: CASSHTTGPLPNEKLFF; cdr3_nt: TGTGCCAGCAGCCACACGACAGGGCCGCTACCTAATGAAAAACTGTTTTTT
clone_size: .; d_call: TRBD2; v_call: TRBV7-8; j_call: TRBJ2-7; cdr3_aa: CASSPLAGGAYEQYF; cdr3_nt: TGTGCCAGCAGCCCACTAGCGGGGGGAGCCTACGAGCAGTACTTC
clone_size: .; d_call: .; v_call: TRBV7-9; j_call: TRBJ1-2; cdr3_aa: CASSLARGSYGYTF; cdr3_nt: TGTGCCAGCAGCTTAGCCAGGGGCAGCTATGGCTACACCTTC
clone_size: .; d_call: .; v_call: TRBV19; j_call: TRBJ1-1; cdr3_aa: CASTATENTEAFF; cdr3_nt: TGTGCCAGTACAGCGACAGAGAACACTGAAGCTTTCTTT
clone_size: .; d_call: .; v_call: TRBV19; j_call: TRBJ1-6; cdr3_aa: CASRVTTGSSYNSPLHF; cdr3_nt: TGTGCCAGTAGGGTTACCACAGGGAGCTCCTATAATTCACCCCTCCACTTT
clone_size: large; d_call: TRBD1; v_call: TRBV5-8; j_call: TRBJ1-6; cdr3_aa: CASSYGQGGNSPLHF; cdr3_nt: TGTGCCAGCAGCTACGGACAGGGAGGAAATTCACCCCTCCACTTT
clone_size: .; d_call: TRBD1; v_call: TRBV9; j_call: TRBJ1-1; cdr3_aa: CASSVGTGRTEAFF; cdr3_nt: TGTGCCAGCAGCGTAGGGACAGGGCGCACTGAAGCTTTCTTT
clone_size: .; d_call: .; v_call: TRBV28; j_call: TRBJ1-1; cdr3_aa: CASSLISGYTEAFF; cdr3_nt: TGTGCCAGCAGTTTGATAAGTGGGTACACTGAAGCTTTCTTT
clone_size: .; d_call: .; v_call: TRBV11-3; j_call: TRBJ1-3; cdr3_aa: CASSLGVGTSYRGNTIYF; cdr3_nt: TGTGCCAGCAGCTTAGGAGTCGGGACCTCGTACCGGGGGAACACCATATATTTT
clone_size: .; d_call: .; v_call: TRBV7-2; j_call: TRBJ1-1; cdr3_aa: CASSPRSPGQSGMNTEAFF; cdr3_nt: TGTGCCAGCAGCCCCCGGTCCCCAGGACAGTCCGGCATGAACACTGAAGCTTTCTTT
clone_size: once; d_call: .; v_call: TRBV6-5; j_call: TRBJ1-6; cdr3_aa: CASRDGDSPLHF; cdr3_nt: TGTGCCAGCAGGGATGGGGATTCACCCCTCCACTTT
clone_size: few; d_call: TRBD1; v_call: TRBV7-2; j_call: TRBJ2-7; cdr3_aa: CASSFPNRGYEQYF; cdr3_nt: TGTGCCAGCAGCTTCCCCAACAGGGGCTACGAGCAGTACTTC
clone_size: .; d_call: TRBD1; v_call: TRBV19; j_call: TRBJ1-2; cdr3_aa: CASSITSTGGVGYTF; cdr3_nt: TGTGCCAGTAGTATTACCTCGACAGGGGGAGTTGGCTACACCTTC
clone_size: once; d_call: .; v_call: TRBV29-1; j_call: TRBJ2-3; cdr3_aa: CSVEAVGAAKQYF; cdr3_nt: TGCAGCGTTGAGGCGGTGGGGGCAGCGAAACAGTATTTT
clone_size: .; d_call: TRBD1; v_call: TRBV27; j_call: TRBJ2-7; cdr3_aa: CASGWTGGDYEQYF; cdr3_nt: TGTGCCAGTGGTTGGACAGGGGGCGACTACGAGCAGTACTTC
clone_size: once; d_call: TRBD2; v_call: TRBV7-2; j_call: TRBJ2-3; cdr3_aa: CASSFVSGGSDTQYF; cdr3_nt: TGTGCCAGCAGCTTCGTCAGCGGGGGATCAGATACGCAGTATTTT
clone_size: .; d_call: TRBD1; v_call: TRBV18; j_call: TRBJ1-1; cdr3_aa: CASSLGQVMNTEAFF; cdr3_nt: TGTGCCAGCTCATTGGGACAGGTAATGAACACTGAAGCTTTCTTT
clone_size: few; d_call: TRBD1; v_call: TRBV27; j_call: TRBJ2-7; cdr3_aa: CASSLQGAYEQYF; cdr3_nt: TGTGCCAGCAGCCTACAGGGGGCCTACGAGCAGTACTTC
clone_size: .; d_call: .; v_call: TRBV5-4; j_call: TRBJ1-1; cdr3_aa: CASSLSGVTEAFF; cdr3_nt: TGTGCCAGCAGCTTGTCGGGGGTCACTGAAGCTTTCTTT
clone_size: .; d_call: .; v_call: TRBV6-1; j_call: TRBJ2-7; cdr3_aa: CASGEYEQYF; cdr3_nt: TGTGCCAGCGGAGAGTACGAGCAGTACTTC
clone_size: .; d_call: .; v_call: TRBV5-5; j_call: TRBJ2-6; cdr3_aa: CASIAQSRANVLTF; cdr3_nt: TGTGCCAGCATCGCACAAAGTCGGGCCAACGTCCTGACTTTC
clone_size: .; d_call: TRBD1; v_call: TRBV11-3; j_call: TRBJ2-4; cdr3_aa: CASSTRGQFENIQYF; cdr3_nt: TGTGCCAGCAGCACCCGGGGACAGTTCGAAAACATTCAGTACTTC
clone_size: .; d_call: TRBD1; v_call: TRBV5-1; j_call: TRBJ1-1; cdr3_aa: CASSLASGGTEAFF; cdr3_nt: TGCGCCAGCAGCTTGGCCTCAGGGGGCACTGAAGCTTTCTTT
clone_size: .; d_call: .; v_call: TRBV10-3; j_call: TRBJ2-7; cdr3_aa: CAISESGVWSSYEQYF; cdr3_nt: TGTGCCATCAGTGAGTCGGGGGTTTGGTCCTCCTACGAGCAGTACTTC
clone_size: .; d_call: .; v_call: TRBV11-3; j_call: TRBJ2-7; cdr3_aa: CASSPGHPYEQYF; cdr3_nt: TGTGCCAGCAGCCCGGGACATCCCTACGAGCAGTACTTC